This T cell receptor (beta chain) was captured in a study of blood T cell repertoires in COVID-19. About the research overall: Researchers got acute and convalescent COVID-19 samples from the United States, Italy and Spain. T cells, B-cell-depleted T cells, or PBMCs supplied cDNA or gDNA.

In the authors' workflow: The authors estimated nucleated cell counts from reference gene primer amplification. Assay used: immunoSEQ multiplex PCR; TCRdb lists only in-frame clones, some missing. That table supplies the V and J calls and clone size; D and trimming were determined from the DNA. The sample yields around 140,000 clones, about 81% seen once. The V end lost 4 bases, the J end lost 4 bases, and 16 bases lay between the germline ends. The CDR3 is 16 amino acids. Germline V gene lookup returns CDR1 SEHNR and CDR2 FQNEAQ (reference sequence). Material for sequencing was peripheral blood. This receptor was obtained from a woman older than 75 with acute or convalescent COVID-19. This chain joins TRBV7-9 and TRBJ2-2; tentative D call: TRBD2 (7 bases). The CDR3 region is CASSSGGRGSTGELFF. The CDR3 DNA reads as TGTGCCAGCAGCTCAGGTGGGAGGGGGAGCACCGGGGAGCTGTTTTTT.